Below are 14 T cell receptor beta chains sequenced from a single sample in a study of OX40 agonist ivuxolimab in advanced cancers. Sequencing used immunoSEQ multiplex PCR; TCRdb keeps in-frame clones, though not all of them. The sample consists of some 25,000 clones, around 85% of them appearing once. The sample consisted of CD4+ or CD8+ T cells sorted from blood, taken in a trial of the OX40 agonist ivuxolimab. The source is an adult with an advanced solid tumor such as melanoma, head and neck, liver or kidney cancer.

The CDR3 region is CAWGPLGNLNTGELFF. In DNA, the CDR3 is TGTGCCTGGGGACCCCTGGGGAACCTGAACACCGGGGAGCTGTTTTTT. V and J are TRBV30 and TRBJ2-2; the D is unclear. This CDR3 is built from 16 residues. Germline CDR1 GTSNPN, CDR2 SVGIG (reference sequence). Trimming stripped 5 bases from V and 1 base from J, with 17 bases between.

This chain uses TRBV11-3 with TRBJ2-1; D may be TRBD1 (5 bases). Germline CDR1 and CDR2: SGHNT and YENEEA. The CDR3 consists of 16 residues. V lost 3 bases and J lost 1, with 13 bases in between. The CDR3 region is CASSFRTLLSYNEQFF. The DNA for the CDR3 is TGTGCCAGCAGCTTTAGGACACTGTTATCCTACAATGAGCAGTTCTTC.

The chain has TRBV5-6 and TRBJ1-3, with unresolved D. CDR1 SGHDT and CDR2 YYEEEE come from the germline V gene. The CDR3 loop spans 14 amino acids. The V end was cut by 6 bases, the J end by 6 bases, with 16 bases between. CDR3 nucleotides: TGTGCCAGCACTATTGGACGGGCAGAAAACACCATATATTTT. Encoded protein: CASTIGRAENTIYF.

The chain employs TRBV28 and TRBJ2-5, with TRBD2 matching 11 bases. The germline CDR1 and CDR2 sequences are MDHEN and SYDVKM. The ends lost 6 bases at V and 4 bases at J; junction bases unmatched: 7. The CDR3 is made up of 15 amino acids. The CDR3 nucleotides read TGTGCCAGCAGCCTCCTAGCGGGAGGTCCAGAGACCCAGTACTTC. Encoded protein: CASSLLAGGPETQYF. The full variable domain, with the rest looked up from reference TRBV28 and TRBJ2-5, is DVKVTQSSRYLVKRTGEKVFLECVQDMDHENMFWYRQDPGLGLRLIYFSYDVKMKEKGDIPEGYSVSREKKERFSLILESASTNQTSMYLCASSLLAGGPETQYFGPGTRLLVL.

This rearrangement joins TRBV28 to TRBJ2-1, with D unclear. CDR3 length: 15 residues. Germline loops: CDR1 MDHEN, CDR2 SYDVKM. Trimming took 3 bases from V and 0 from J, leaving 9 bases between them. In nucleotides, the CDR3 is TGTGCCAGCAGTTTTAACAGTGCCTCCTACAATGAGCAGTTCTTC. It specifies CASSFNSASYNEQFF.

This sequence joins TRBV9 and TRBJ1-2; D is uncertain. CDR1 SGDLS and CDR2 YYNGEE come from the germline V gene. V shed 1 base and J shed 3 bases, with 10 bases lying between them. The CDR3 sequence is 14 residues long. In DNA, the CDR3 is TGTGCCAGCAGCGTATCCGGCAGCTACTATGGCTACACCTTC. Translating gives CASSVSGSYYGYTF.

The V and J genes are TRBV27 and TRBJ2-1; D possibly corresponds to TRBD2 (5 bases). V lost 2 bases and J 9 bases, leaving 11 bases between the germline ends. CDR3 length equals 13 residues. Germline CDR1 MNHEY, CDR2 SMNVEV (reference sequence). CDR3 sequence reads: CASSLGSEAEQFF. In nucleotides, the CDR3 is TGTGCCAGCAGTTTAGGGTCGGAGGCTGAGCAGTTCTTC.

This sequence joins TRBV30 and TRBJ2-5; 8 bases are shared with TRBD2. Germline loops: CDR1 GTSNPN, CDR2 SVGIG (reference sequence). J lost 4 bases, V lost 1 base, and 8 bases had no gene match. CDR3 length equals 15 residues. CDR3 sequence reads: CAWSAIIAGRETQYF. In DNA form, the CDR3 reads TGTGCCTGGAGTGCGATAATAGCGGGGAGAGAGACCCAGTACTTC.

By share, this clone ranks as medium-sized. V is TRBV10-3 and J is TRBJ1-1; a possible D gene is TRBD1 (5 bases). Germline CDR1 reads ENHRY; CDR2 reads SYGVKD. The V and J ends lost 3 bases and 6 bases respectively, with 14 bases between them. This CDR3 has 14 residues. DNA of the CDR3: TGTGCCATCAGTGACCAGGGCCAGCGGGCTGAAGCTTTCTTT. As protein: CAISDQGQRAEAFF.

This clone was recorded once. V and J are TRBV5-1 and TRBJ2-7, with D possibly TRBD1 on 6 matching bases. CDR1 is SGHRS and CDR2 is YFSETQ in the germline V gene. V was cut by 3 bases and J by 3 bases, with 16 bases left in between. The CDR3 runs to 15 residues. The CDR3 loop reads CASSSTGSGYYEQYF. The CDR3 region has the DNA TGCGCCAGCAGCTCGACAGGCTCCGGATACTACGAGCAGTACTTC.

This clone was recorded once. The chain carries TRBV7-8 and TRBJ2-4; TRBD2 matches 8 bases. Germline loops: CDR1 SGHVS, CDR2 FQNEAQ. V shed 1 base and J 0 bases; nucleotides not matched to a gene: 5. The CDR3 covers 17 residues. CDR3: CASSLGREGGAKNIQYF. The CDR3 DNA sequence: TGTGCCAGCAGCTTAGGTCGGGAGGGAGGAGCCAAAAACATTCAGTACTTC.

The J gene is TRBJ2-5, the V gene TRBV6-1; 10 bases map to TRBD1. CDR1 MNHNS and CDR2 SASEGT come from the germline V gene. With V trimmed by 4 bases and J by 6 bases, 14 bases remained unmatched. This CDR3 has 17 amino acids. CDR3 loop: CASSGRPGDRGRQTQYF. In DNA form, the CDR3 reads TGTGCCAGCAGTGGAAGACCCGGGGACAGGGGTAGACAGACCCAGTACTTC.

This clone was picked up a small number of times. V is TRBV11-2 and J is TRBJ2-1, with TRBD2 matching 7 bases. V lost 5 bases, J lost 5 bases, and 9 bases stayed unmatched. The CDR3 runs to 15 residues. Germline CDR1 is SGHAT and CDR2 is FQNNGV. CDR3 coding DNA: TGTGCCAGCAGCATAACTAGCGACCGTAACAATGAGCAGTTCTTC. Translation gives CASSITSDRNNEQFF.

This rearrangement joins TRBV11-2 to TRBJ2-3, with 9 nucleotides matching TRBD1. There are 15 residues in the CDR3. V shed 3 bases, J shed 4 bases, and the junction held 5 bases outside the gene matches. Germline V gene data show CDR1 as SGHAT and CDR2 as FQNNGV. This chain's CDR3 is CASSFRDRVADTQYF. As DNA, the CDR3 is TGTGCCAGCAGCTTCCGGGACAGGGTCGCAGATACGCAGTATTTT.